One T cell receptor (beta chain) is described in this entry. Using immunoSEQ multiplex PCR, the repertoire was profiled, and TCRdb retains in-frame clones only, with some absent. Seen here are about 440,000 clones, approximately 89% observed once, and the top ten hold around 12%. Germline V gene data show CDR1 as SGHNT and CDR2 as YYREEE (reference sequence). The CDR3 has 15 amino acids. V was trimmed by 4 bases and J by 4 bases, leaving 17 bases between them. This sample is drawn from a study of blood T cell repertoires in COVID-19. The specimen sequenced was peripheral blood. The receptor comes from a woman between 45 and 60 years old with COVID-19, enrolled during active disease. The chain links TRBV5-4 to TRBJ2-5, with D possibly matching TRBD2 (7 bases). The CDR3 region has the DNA TGTGCCAGCAGCCCGGCGGGGGCTTCAGGAGAGACCCAGTACTTC. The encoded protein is CASSPAGASGETQYF.